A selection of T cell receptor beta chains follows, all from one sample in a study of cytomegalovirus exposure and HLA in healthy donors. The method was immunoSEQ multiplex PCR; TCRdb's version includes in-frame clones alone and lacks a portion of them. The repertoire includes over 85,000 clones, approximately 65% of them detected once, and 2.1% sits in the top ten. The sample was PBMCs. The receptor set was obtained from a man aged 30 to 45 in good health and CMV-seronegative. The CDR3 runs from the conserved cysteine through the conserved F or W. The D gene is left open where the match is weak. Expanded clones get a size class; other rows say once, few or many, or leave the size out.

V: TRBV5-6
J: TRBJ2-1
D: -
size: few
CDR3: CASSLVGERFF
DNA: TGTGCCAGCAGCTTGGTCGGGGAGCGGTTCTTC

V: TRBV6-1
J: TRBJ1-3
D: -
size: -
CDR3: CASSIQAPGNTIYF
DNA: TGTGCCAGCAGTATACAGGCTCCTGGAAACACCATATATTTT

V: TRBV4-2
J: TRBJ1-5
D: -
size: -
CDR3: CASSQGGGLNQPQHF
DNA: TGTGCCAGCAGCCAAGGGGGGGGGCTCAATCAGCCCCAGCATTTT

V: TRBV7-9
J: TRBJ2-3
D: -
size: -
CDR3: CASSFMDTYHTDTQYF
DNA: TGTGCCAGCAGCTTTATGGACACCTACCACACAGATACGCAGTATTTT

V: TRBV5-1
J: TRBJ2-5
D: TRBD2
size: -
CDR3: CASSDLGGVETQYF
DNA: TGCGCCAGCAGCGACTTGGGGGGGGTAGAGACCCAGTACTTC

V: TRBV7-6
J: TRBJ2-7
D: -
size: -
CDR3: CASSPSLEEQYF
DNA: TGTGCCAGCAGCCCCTCCCTGGAGGAGCAGTACTTC

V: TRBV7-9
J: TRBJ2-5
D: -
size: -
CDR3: CASSRDIQETQYF
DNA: TGTGCCAGCAGCCGGGACATTCAAGAGACCCAGTACTTC

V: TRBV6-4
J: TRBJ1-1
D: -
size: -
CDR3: CASTTSMNTEAFF
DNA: TGTGCCAGCACCACCTCTATGAACACTGAAGCTTTCTTT

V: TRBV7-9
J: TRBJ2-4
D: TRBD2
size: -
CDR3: CASSSLGSGGPINIQYF
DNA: TGTGCCAGCAGCTCCCTGGGAAGCGGGGGACCCATCAACATTCAGTACTTC

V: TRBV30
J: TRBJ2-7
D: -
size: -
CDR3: CAWSFAQLGEQYF
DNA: TGTGCCTGGAGTTTCGCCCAGCTCGGGGAGCAGTACTTC

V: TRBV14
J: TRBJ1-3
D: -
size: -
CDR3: CASSRRRTDPYSGNTIYF
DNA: TGTGCCAGCAGCCGACGGAGGACAGATCCTTACTCTGGAAACACCATATATTTT

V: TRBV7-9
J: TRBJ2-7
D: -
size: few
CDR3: CASSLDRVSYEQYF
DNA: TGTGCCAGCAGCTTAGACAGGGTCTCCTACGAGCAGTACTTC

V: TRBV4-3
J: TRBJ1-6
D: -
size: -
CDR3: CASSQEYRAQGSSYNSPLHF
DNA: TGCGCCAGCAGCCAAGAATACAGGGCTCAGGGCAGCTCCTATAATTCACCCCTCCACTTT

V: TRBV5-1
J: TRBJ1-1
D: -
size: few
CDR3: CASSPITGGKNTEAFF
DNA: TGCGCCAGCAGCCCCATCACTGGGGGGAAGAACACTGAAGCTTTCTTT

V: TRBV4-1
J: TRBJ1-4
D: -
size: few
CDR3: CASSQDGDTRIALFF
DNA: TGCGCCAGCAGCCAAGATGGGGACACCCGAATAGCACTGTTTTTT

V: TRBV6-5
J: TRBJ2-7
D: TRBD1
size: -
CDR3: CASSYLSGGSTYEYF
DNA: TGTGCCAGCAGTTACTTATCAGGGGGCTCCACTTACGAGTACTTC

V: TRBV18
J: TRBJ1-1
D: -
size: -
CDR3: CASSALSTVNTEAFF
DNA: TGTGCCAGCTCAGCGCTCTCGACAGTGAACACTGAAGCTTTCTTT

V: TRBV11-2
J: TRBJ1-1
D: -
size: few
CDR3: CASSFTTAREAFF
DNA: TGTGCCAGCAGCTTTACGACTGCTAGGGAAGCTTTCTTT

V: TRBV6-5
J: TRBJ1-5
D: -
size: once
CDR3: CASSSNSYNQPQHF
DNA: TGTGCCAGCAGTTCTAACAGTTACAATCAGCCCCAGCATTTT

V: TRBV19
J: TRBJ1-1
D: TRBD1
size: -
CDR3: CASSRGQGVAEAFF
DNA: TGTGCCAGTAGTAGGGGACAGGGCGTCGCTGAAGCTTTCTTT

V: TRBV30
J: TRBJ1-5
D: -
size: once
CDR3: CAWTGVGSNQPQHF
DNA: TGTGCCTGGACAGGGGTTGGCAGCAATCAGCCCCAGCATTTT

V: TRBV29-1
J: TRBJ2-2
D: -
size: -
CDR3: CSVKVVNTGELFF
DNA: TGCAGCGTTAAAGTAGTGAACACCGGGGAGCTGTTTTTT

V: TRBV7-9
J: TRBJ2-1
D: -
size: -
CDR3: CASSLDVHTGDEQFF
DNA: TGTGCCAGCAGCTTAGATGTACATACGGGGGATGAGCAGTTCTTC

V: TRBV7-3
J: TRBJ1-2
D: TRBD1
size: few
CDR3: CASSLLGGQGGHGYTF
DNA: TGTGCCAGCAGCTTACTGGGTGGACAGGGAGGTCATGGCTACACCTTC

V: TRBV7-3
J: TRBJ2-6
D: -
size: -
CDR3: CASSPPGLNILTF
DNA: TGTGCCAGCAGCCCTCCGGGACTGAACATCCTGACTTTC

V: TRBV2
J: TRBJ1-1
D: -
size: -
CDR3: CASSGGGLNTEAFF
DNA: TGTGCCAGCAGTGGGGGAGGGTTGAACACTGAAGCTTTCTTT

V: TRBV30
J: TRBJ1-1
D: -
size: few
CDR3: CAWSASVEAFF
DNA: TGTGCCTGGAGTGCCTCGGTTGAAGCTTTCTTT

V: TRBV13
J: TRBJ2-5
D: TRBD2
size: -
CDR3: CASSFSSGGFGETQYF
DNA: TGTGCCAGCAGCTTTTCTAGCGGGGGGTTTGGGGAGACCCAGTACTTC

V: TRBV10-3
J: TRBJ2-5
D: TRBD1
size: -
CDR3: CAITPGQGETQYF
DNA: TGTGCCATCACCCCGGGACAGGGAGAGACCCAGTACTTC

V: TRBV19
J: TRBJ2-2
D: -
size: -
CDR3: CASSIRRYRDTGELFF
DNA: TGTGCCAGTAGTATAAGGCGGTATCGGGACACCGGGGAGCTGTTTTTT

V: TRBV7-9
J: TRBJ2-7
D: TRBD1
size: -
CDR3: CASSRTGGYEQYF
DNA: TGTGCCAGCAGCCGTACAGGGGGCTACGAGCAGTACTTC

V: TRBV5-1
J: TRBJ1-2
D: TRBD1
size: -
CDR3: CASSPIGQGSGYTF
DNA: TGCGCCAGCAGTCCGATAGGACAGGGGAGCGGCTACACCTTC

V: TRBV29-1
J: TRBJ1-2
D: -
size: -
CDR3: CSVAGEQGYTF
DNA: TGCAGCGTTGCGGGGGAGCAAGGCTACACCTTC

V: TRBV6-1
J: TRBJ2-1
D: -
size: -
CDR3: CASSEGSGSYNEQFF
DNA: TGTGCCAGCAGTGAGGGCAGTGGGTCCTACAATGAGCAGTTCTTC

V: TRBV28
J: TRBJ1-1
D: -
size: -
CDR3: CASSFWGGENTEAFF
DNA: TGTGCCAGCAGTTTTTGGGGGGGCGAGAACACTGAAGCTTTCTTT

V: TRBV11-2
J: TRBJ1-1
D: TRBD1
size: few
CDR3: CASGTGGWTEAFF
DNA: TGTGCCAGCGGTACAGGGGGCTGGACTGAAGCTTTCTTT

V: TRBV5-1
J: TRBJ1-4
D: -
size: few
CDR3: CASSQTGGGSEKLFF
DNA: TGCGCCAGCAGCCAGACGGGCGGGGGGAGCGAAAAACTGTTTTTT

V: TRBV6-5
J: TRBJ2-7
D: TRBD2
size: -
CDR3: CASTPPGTSGGEQYF
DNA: TGTGCCAGCACCCCGCCCGGGACTAGCGGGGGGGAGCAGTACTTC

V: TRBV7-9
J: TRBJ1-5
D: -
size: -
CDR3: CASSPIGGGNQPQHF
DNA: TGTGCCAGCAGCCCGATAGGGGGGGGCAATCAGCCCCAGCATTTT

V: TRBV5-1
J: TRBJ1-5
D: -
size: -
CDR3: CASSHWTATYQPQHF
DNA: TGCGCCAGCAGCCATTGGACTGCTACCTATCAGCCCCAGCATTTT

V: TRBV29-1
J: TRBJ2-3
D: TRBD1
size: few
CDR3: CSAQKGRDRGADTQYF
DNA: TGCAGCGCCCAAAAGGGGAGGGACAGGGGGGCAGATACGCAGTATTTT

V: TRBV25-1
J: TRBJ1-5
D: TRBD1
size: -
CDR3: CASSAGQGGQPQHF
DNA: TGTGCCAGCAGTGCGGGACAGGGCGGCCAGCCCCAGCATTTT

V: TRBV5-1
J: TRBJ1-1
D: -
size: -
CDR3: CASSSGADTEAFF
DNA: TGCGCCAGCAGCTCAGGGGCGGACACTGAAGCTTTCTTT

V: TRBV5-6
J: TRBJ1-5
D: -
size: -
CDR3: CASSSSGASNQPQHF
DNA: TGTGCCAGCAGCTCCTCGGGAGCTAGCAATCAGCCCCAGCATTTT

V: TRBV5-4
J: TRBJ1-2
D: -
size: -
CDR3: CASSPTGMGYTF
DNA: TGTGCCAGCAGCCCCACAGGGATGGGCTACACCTTC

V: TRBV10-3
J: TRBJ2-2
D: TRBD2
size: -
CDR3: CAIRGLAGAGELFF
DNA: TGTGCCATCAGAGGACTAGCGGGAGCCGGGGAGCTGTTTTTT